This T cell receptor (beta chain) was identified in a study of T cell repertoires in ileal Crohn's disease. The study, taken as a whole, reports: Endoscopic recurrence occurred in every patient whose clonality exceeded 26.8%.

The V gene lost 6 bases and the J gene lost 3 bases, with 20 bases spanning the gap. This CDR3 region has 16 residues. Germline V gene data show CDR1 as MNHEY and CDR2 as SMNVEV (reference sequence). Concerning this clone itself: What it binds is unknown.

Around 0.45 micrograms of biopsy DNA per sample underwent TCRB immunosequencing. This table comes from immunoSEQ multiplex PCR, and its TCRdb copy is limited to in-frame clones, with some not included. The sample shows some 30,000 clones, about 80% of them seen only once. This receptor was identified in an adult with Crohn's disease. Sequences were obtained from ileal tissue. V and J are TRBV27 and TRBJ1-1; D may be TRBD1 (5 bases). CDR3 region: CASRRSAGWADTEAFF. CDR3 nucleotide sequence: TGTGCCAGCAGGCGGTCGGCAGGGTGGGCGGACACTGAAGCTTTCTTT.